This TCR beta chain was recovered during a study of T cells in tuberculosis (dated by TCRdb to 2016 to 2018). At the level of the whole study: To characterize T cells specific for the mycobacterial lipid antigen glucose monomycolate (GMM), the study used CD1B tetramers together with high-throughput TCR immunosequencing. With 9 to 10 people per group, a South African clinical cohort compared IGRA-negative adolescents, IGRA-positive adolescents with latent tuberculosis, and adults with active tuberculosis.

The CDR3 has 13 amino acids, counting the end cysteine and phenylalanine. Only CDR3 DNA remains: 39 bases, in frame from the first base. The germline V gene supplies CDR1 SGHVS and CDR2 FQNEAQ. Relative to germline, V is 5 bases shorter and J is 5 bases shorter, with 11 bases between their ends. At study entry, adolescents were screened for latent tuberculosis infection using a tuberculin skin test and the QuantiFERON-TB GOLD In-Tube IGRA. Unsorted cryopreserved PBMC were immunosequenced, covering on average about 100,000 T cells per clinical donor. Eleven high schools in the Worcester region of the Western Cape, South Africa, served as enrollment sites for adolescents aged 12 to 18 years. Some ten M. tuberculosis-infected adolescents and roughly ten uninfected adolescents were selected, with the two groups matched for age and sex. PBMC from adolescents were isolated by density centrifugation from freshly drawn heparinized blood and were then cryopreserved.

The full study reports these points: A classifier using the diverse GMM-specific repertoire reached roughly 89% accuracy (AUROC roughly 0.9), compared with 70% to 75% accuracy using GEM motif frequencies. Shorter CDR3-alpha lengths in active tuberculosis patients partly drove the smaller NN-distances, and the TCR-beta difference was not statistically significant. Smaller mean NN-distances to GMM-specific TCRs were observed in active tuberculosis TCR-alpha repertoires than in IGRA-negative controls, suggesting clonal expansion of GMM-specific TCRs. Clinical samples were chosen by availability of cryopreserved specimens, and active tuberculosis cases were adults while controls were adolescents.

On this clone: It lacks a known antigen. No quality values exist for individual bases; no much larger clone is one base distant.

The immunoSEQ multiplex PCR assay was used to generate TCR libraries, with TCR-beta and/or TCR-alpha/delta assays applied to each sample. The amplified TCR libraries were sequenced using the Illumina high-throughput platform. The original pipeline was this. Clustering and dimensionality reduction relied on pairwise TCRdist distances among GMM-specific receptors from T cells that were either sorted ex vivo or expanded in vitro. Each clinical repertoire received a mean NN-distance score, defined as the average TCRdist to the nearest 10% of tetramer-positive reference sequences. GEM TCR motif frequency was computed as the fraction of unique TCRs matching known GEM sequences by V/J usage and CDR3 length. Linear discriminant analysis with leave-one-out cross-validation, implemented in scikit-learn, was used to classify active tuberculosis. Sourced from immuneACCESS, this table was stored by TCRdb with only in-frame sequences that have V and J called. A share of the clones is absent; for the studies checked, an unresolved V gene accounts for under half, and the remainder has no known explanation. D and trimming come from the DNA, and the V and J calls and clone size come from that table. The sample table records 26,000 or so clones; around 89% of these occur just once. The ten largest clones take up roughly 6.1% of the sample.

The specimen sequenced was PBMCs. This TCR derives from a donor between 5 and 29 years old with latent tuberculosis or without tuberculosis infection. This chain is built from TRBV7-8 and TRBJ2-3; the D gene lacks a confident call. The nucleotides are TGTGCCAGCAGCCCAGGTTCAGGAGATACGCAGTATTTT. Translated, it gives CASSPGSGDTQYF.